This T cell receptor (beta chain) was recorded in a study of patients and donors after allogeneic stem cell transplantation (dated by TCRdb to 2018 to 2021). CDR1 and CDR2 are drawn from the germline V gene: SGHRS, YFSETQ. The CDR3 has 16 amino acids, counting the end cysteine and phenylalanine. Only the CDR3 portion is preserved as DNA: 48 bases, with reading frame beginning at the first base. V ends up 4 bases short and J 8 bases short, with an unmatched junction base count of 10. On this clonotype itself: Its antigen is not yet known. Base qualities are not recorded, but no much larger clone differs from it by a single base.

Library creation used RT-PCR. Instrument used: NextSeq 550. Using fastp at Q25 and MiXCR, TCRdb reprocessed the public reads and kept productive beta chains. Each entry merges the rows of one CDR3 protein and shows their most common DNA and genes. A total of 150,000 to 250,000 distinct CDR3 sequences appear in this sample, 41% of them only once. Around 35% of the sample rests with the top ten. The sequence links TRBV5-1 to TRBJ2-1, with 12 middle bases fitting TRBD2. The receptor was derived from a human donor who was either an allogeneic HSCT recipient or a stem cell or donor lymphocyte infusion donor (not recorded which). It is not recorded whose cells these are; they may come from a transplant donor. Sequenced material: blood, either unsorted or a sorted T cell fraction (not recorded which). The CDR3 reads as follows: CASSPSTSGRSYEQFF. The DNA is as follows: TGCGCCAGCAGCCCTTCGACTAGCGGGAGATCCTATGAGCAGTTCTTC.